The rows below give T cell receptor beta chains drawn from one sample of a study of long-term antiretroviral therapy in people with HIV. Libraries were prepared by immunoSEQ multiplex PCR; TCRdb keeps only in-frame clonotypes and omits some of them. The data hold under 50,000 clones, with around 83% observed a single time. The source was unsorted PBMCs, collected 3.1 years after starting antiretroviral therapy. Source of these receptors: a woman between 45 and 65 years old with HIV. CDR3s include the opening cysteine and the closing phenylalanine or tryptophan. Each record gives: clone size, J gene, V gene, D gene, CDR3 DNA, CDR3 protein. D genes are given only for firm matches. Some rows mark clone size as missing; the rest say once, few, many or name a class of expanded clone.

.	TRBJ2-7	TRBV5-1	.	TGCGCCAGCAGCTTGGCCCTAGACGAGCAGTACTTC	CASSLALDEQYF
once	TRBJ1-1	TRBV13	.	TGTGCCAGCAGCAAACTTGGGAGGGCAACTGAAGCTTTCTTT	CASSKLGRATEAFF
.	TRBJ2-5	TRBV7-9	TRBD1	TGTGCCAGCAGCTTAGGGACAGGGGGCCTCGAGACCCAGTACTTC	CASSLGTGGLETQYF
.	TRBJ2-3	TRBV6-1	.	TGTGCCAGCACAGGCGTTCCTATTAGCACAGATACGCAGTATTTT	CASTGVPISTDTQYF
.	TRBJ2-3	TRBV11-3	TRBD2	TGTGCCAGCAGCTTAGGGGCGGGGGAGGGCACAGATACGCAGTATTTT	CASSLGAGEGTDTQYF
.	TRBJ2-1	TRBV5-1	TRBD2	TGCGCCAGCAGCCGGACTAGCGGGGGTCAGGGCTACAATGAGCAGTTCTTC	CASSRTSGGQGYNEQFF
once	TRBJ2-5	TRBV7-8	TRBD2	TGTGCCAGCAGCAAGGGACTAGCGGTACAAGAGACCCAGTACTTC	CASSKGLAVQETQYF
.	TRBJ1-1	TRBV29-1	.	TGCAGGGAGCGGAGACAGAACACTGAAGCTTTCTTT	CRERRQNTEAFF
once	TRBJ2-1	TRBV5-1	.	TGCGCCAGCAGCTTGGCCGGGCGCGGCAGAACACCGGGTGAGCAGTTCTTC	CASSLAGRGRTPGEQFF
.	TRBJ2-5	TRBV4-3	.	TGCGCCAGCAGCCAAGATCAAGGGTGGGAAGAGACCCAGTACTTC	CASSQDQGWEETQYF
.	TRBJ1-2	TRBV6-5	.	TGTGCCAGCAGCCCCACCACAAGAACACTCGGCTACACCTTC	CASSPTTRTLGYTF
.	TRBJ1-4	TRBV7-9	.	TGTGCCAGCAGCTTAGCGGGCGTAGCGTGGACTAATGAAAAACTGTTTTTT	CASSLAGVAWTNEKLFF
.	TRBJ2-7	TRBV18	.	TGTGCCAGCTCACTAACTGACGGGGGGCCCTACGAGCAGTACTTC	CASSLTDGGPYEQYF
.	TRBJ2-7	TRBV5-6	.	TGTGCCAGCAGCATCGGGACCTCCTACGAGCAGTACTTC	CASSIGTSYEQYF
.	TRBJ1-5	TRBV6-4	.	TGTGCCAGCAGTGAAGAGGCAGGGGTCAATCAGCCCCAGCATTTT	CASSEEAGVNQPQHF
.	TRBJ1-2	TRBV27	.	TGTGCCAGCAGTTTATCGGGTATATTGGGATATGGCTACACCTTC	CASSLSGILGYGYTF
.	TRBJ1-6	TRBV15	.	TGTGCCACCAGCAGAGAGGGCGATAATTCACCCCTCCACTTT	CATSREGDNSPLHF
.	TRBJ1-2	TRBV6-6	.	TGTGCCAGCAGGCCGGGCAGGGACTATGGCTACACCTTC	CASRPGRDYGYTF
.	TRBJ1-1	TRBV7-9	.	TGTGCCAGCAGCCCACAGGGTATTGCTGAAGCTTTCTTT	CASSPQGIAEAFF
.	TRBJ1-1	TRBV2	TRBD1	TGTGCCAGCAGTACCCAGGGGGCGAGGACTGAAGCTTTCTTT	CASSTQGARTEAFF
.	TRBJ1-2	TRBV5-8	.	TGTGCCAGCAGCTTGGATCAGGGGTTGCTGTATGGCTACACCTTC	CASSLDQGLLYGYTF
.	TRBJ1-1	TRBV6-4	.	TGTGCCAGCAGTGGAGAGGGGGACACTGAAGCTTTCTTT	CASSGEGDTEAFF
.	TRBJ2-5	TRBV7-8	.	TGTGCCAGCAGCCTCGTCGAGACCCAGTACTTC	CASSLVETQYF
.	TRBJ2-7	TRBV18	.	TGTGCCAGCTCACCACGACGAGGGGACGCCTACGAGCAGTACTTC	CASSPRRGDAYEQYF
.	TRBJ1-5	TRBV30	.	TGTGCCTTCCAGGAAAACCGCAATCAGCCCCAGCATTTT	CAFQENRNQPQHF
.	TRBJ2-7	TRBV6-4	.	TGTGCCAGCAGCGCGGGACTCGGTCCCTACGAGCAGTACTTC	CASSAGLGPYEQYF
.	TRBJ2-3	TRBV19	TRBD2	TGTGCCAGTAGTCAGACAGCCCCGGGAGGAGATACGCAGTATTTT	CASSQTAPGGDTQYF
.	TRBJ2-3	TRBV5-1	TRBD2	TGCGCCAGCAGCTTGGCGGGACTAGGCCTCACAGATACGCAGTATTTT	CASSLAGLGLTDTQYF
.	TRBJ1-4	TRBV4-1	TRBD1	TGCGCCAGCAGCCAAACTCCGGGACAGGGAGAAAAACTGTTTTTT	CASSQTPGQGEKLFF
.	TRBJ2-3	TRBV7-9	TRBD1	TGTGCCAGCACCACGGACAGGGCACAGTATACGCAGTATTTT	CASTTDRAQYTQYF
few	TRBJ1-5	TRBV19	TRBD1	TGTGCCAGTAGTCCGCTGGACAGGGGCAGCAATCAGCCCCAGCATTTT	CASSPLDRGSNQPQHF
.	TRBJ2-3	TRBV5-1	TRBD1	TGCGCCAGCAGCCCTGGACAGGGAGGCACAGATACGCAGTATTTT	CASSPGQGGTDTQYF
.	TRBJ1-5	TRBV27	TRBD1	TGTGCCAGCAGTTTATCACCCACAGGGGGCAATCAGCCCCAGCATTTT	CASSLSPTGGNQPQHF
once	TRBJ1-2	TRBV6-5	.	TGTGCCAGCAGTTACATCGGCCAGGGGACTCTCTATGGCTACACCTTC	CASSYIGQGTLYGYTF
.	TRBJ1-3	TRBV30	TRBD1	TGTGCCTGGGGACAGGAGACAGGGGTAAACACCATATATTTT	CAWGQETGVNTIYF
.	TRBJ2-6	TRBV7-9	.	TGTGCCAGCAGCTTAGGCCCCGCAGGTTACGGGGCCAACGTCCTGACTTTC	CASSLGPAGYGANVLTF
once	TRBJ2-2	TRBV18	.	TGTGCCAGCTCACCACCGGGGACTGGGACAGCGAACACCGGGGAGCTGTTTTTT	CASSPPGTGTANTGELFF
once	TRBJ2-1	TRBV10-2	.	TGCGCCAGCACGGGGGGCGATGAGCAGTTCTTC	CASTGGDEQFF
.	TRBJ2-5	TRBV11-2	.	TGTGCCAGCAGCTTTTACGGGGGGCCGAAAGAGACCCAGTACTTC	CASSFYGGPKETQYF
.	TRBJ1-1	TRBV4-3	.	TGCGCCAGCAGCCAAGATGCCCGGAACACTGAAGCTTTCTTT	CASSQDARNTEAFF
.	TRBJ1-4	TRBV9	TRBD1	TGTGCCAGCAGCGTAGGGACGGACAGGGGAAGCGAAAAACTGTTTTTT	CASSVGTDRGSEKLFF
.	TRBJ1-2	TRBV7-9	.	TGTGCCAGCAGCCATCCGACGGGGAACTATGGCTACACCTTC	CASSHPTGNYGYTF
.	TRBJ1-1	TRBV4-1	.	TGCGCCAGCAGCCAATACGATCGTAAATCGAACACTGAAGCTTTCTTT	CASSQYDRKSNTEAFF
once	TRBJ1-2	TRBV5-8	.	TGTGCCAGCAGCTTGGCAGGGGAAATCTATGGCTACACCTTC	CASSLAGEIYGYTF
.	TRBJ1-1	TRBV6-4	.	TGTGCCAGCAGTGACTCCCCAGGGGCAGGAACTGAAGCTTTCTTT	CASSDSPGAGTEAFF
few	TRBJ2-1	TRBV5-6	.	TGTGCCAGCAGCGCGGGGTGGGGACTGGACAATGAGCAGTTCTTC	CASSAGWGLDNEQFF
.	TRBJ2-7	TRBV11-2	TRBD1	TGTGCCAGCAGCTTAGTCAGGGGGAGCTACGAGCAGTACTTC	CASSLVRGSYEQYF
.	TRBJ2-7	TRBV4-3	.	TGCGCCAGCAGCCAAGGGGCAAGGGGCGAGCAGTACTTC	CASSQGARGEQYF
.	TRBJ1-2	TRBV27	TRBD1	TGTGCCAGCAGTCCTCGGACAGGGAGTGGTCGATATGGCTACACCTTC	CASSPRTGSGRYGYTF
.	TRBJ1-2	TRBV19	TRBD1	TGTGCCAGTAGTACCTCCGTTCCAGGGGGATCCTATGGCTACACCTTC	CASSTSVPGGSYGYTF
.	TRBJ2-1	TRBV5-1	TRBD2	TGCGCCAGCAGCGCGGGGGGGCGGGACAATGAGCAGTTCTTC	CASSAGGRDNEQFF
.	TRBJ1-6	TRBV18	TRBD1	TGTGCCAGCTCACTCAGCCGGACAGGGGTGTATTCACCCCTCCACTTT	CASSLSRTGVYSPLHF
.	TRBJ1-2	TRBV2	.	TGTGCCAGCAACGAGGGACACAGGGATGGCTACACCTTC	CASNEGHRDGYTF
.	TRBJ1-1	TRBV19	.	TGTGCCAGTAGTATCAACAGGGAGCGTACTGAAGCTTTCTTT	CASSINRERTEAFF